These 19 T cell receptor beta chains originate from one sample sequenced in a study of T cells in Graves' hyperthyroidism and ophthalmopathy. Researchers took RNA transcripts and amplified the TCR beta CDR3 regions from them. In the first-round RT-PCR of the TCR CDR3, the HTBI primer set was used. TCRdb used MiXCR to reprocess the multiplex PCR reads, holding one entry per CDR3 protein. Of fewer than 200,000 distinct CDR3 sequences detected, about 9% appear once; the ten largest clones hold roughly a fifth. The specimen was blood. These TCRs come from a woman aged 18-35 years with Graves' hyperthyroidism that later progressed to Graves' ophthalmopathy.

V gene TRBV18 combines with J gene TRBJ2-4, with 11 bases lining up with TRBD2. Germline CDR1 reads KGHSH; CDR2 reads LQKENI. After removal of 3 bases from V and 2 bases from J, the junction contained 6 bases not matched to a gene. CDR3 length: 17 amino acids. The CDR3 is CASSPKLAGATKNIQYF. CDR3 bases: TGTGCCAGCTCACCCAAACTAGCGGGGGCTACCAAAAACATTCAGTACTTC. The full variable domain, with the rest looked up from reference TRBV18 and TRBJ2-4, is NAGVMQNPRHLVRRRGQEARLRCSPMKGHSHVYWYRQLPEEGLKFMVYLQKENIIDESGMPKERFSAEFPKEGPSILRIQQVVRGDSAAYFCASSPKLAGATKNIQYFGAGTRLSVL.

The chain links TRBV7-8 to TRBJ2-5; 7 nucleotides agree with TRBD1. The V segment lost 2 bases and the J segment 5 bases; nucleotides outside the gene matches: 11. CDR3 length: 16 amino acids. CDR1 SGHVS and CDR2 FQNEAQ come from the germline V gene. CDR3 sequence (DNA): TGTGCCAGCAGCTTAAGAGGCATGACAGGGAAGGAGACCCAGTACTTC. It is translated as CASSLRGMTGKETQYF.

This clonotype occurred many times. This rearrangement joins TRBV4-2 to TRBJ1-1; D is uncertain. V was clipped by 0 bases and J by 1 base, with 9 bases between them. The CDR3 length is 15 residues. The germline gives CDR1 LGHNA, CDR2 YNFKEQ. CDR3 bases: TGTGCCAGCAGCCAAGAGAGCACATCGAACACTGAAGCTTTCTTT. Translation gives CASSQESTSNTEAFF.

In its sample, this clonotype was seen a few times. This rearrangement joins TRBV20-1 to TRBJ1-1; TRBD1 might be the D (6 bases). This CDR3 spans 13 amino acids. Trimming cost V 6 bases and J 7 bases, with 18 bases left between them. CDR1 DFQATT and CDR2 SNEGSKA come from the germline V gene (reference sequence). For the CDR3, the DNA is TGCAGTGCCAATCGCAATCACAGGGATGAAGCTTTCTTT. It codes for CSANRNHRDEAFF.

This clonotype showed up many times. The CDR3 loop reads CASMWGTGELFF. For the CDR3, the DNA is TGTGCCAGCATGTGGGGCACCGGGGAGCTGTTTTTT. The rearrangement uses TRBV7-9 and TRBJ2-2; D gene unclear. Trimming stripped 7 bases from V and 4 bases from J, with 7 bases between. Germline lookup yields CDR1 SEHNR and CDR2 FQNEAQ (reference sequence). The CDR3 is made up of 12 amino acids.

This clonotype came up many times. The J gene is TRBJ2-7, the V gene TRBV3-1; D is perhaps TRBD2 (5 bases). V was clipped by 1 base and J by 4 bases, with 14 bases between them. Germline-derived CDR1 and CDR2 are LGHDT and YNNKEL (reference sequence). This CDR3 is 15 amino acids long. CDR3 bases: TGTGCCAGCAGCCAAGTGGCGGGCCGAGGGTACGAGCAGTACTTC. This sequence encodes CASSQVAGRGYEQYF.

This clonotype was observed at least ten times. The rearrangement links TRBV20-1 to TRBJ2-5; 8 bases match TRBD2. J was trimmed by 2 bases and V by 3 bases; bases with no gene match: 17. CDR1 is DFQATT and CDR2 is SNEGSKA in the germline V gene (reference sequence). CDR3 length: 18 amino acids. The CDR3 spells CSASYRAESGGAQETQYF. CDR3 in DNA: TGCAGTGCTAGTTATCGAGCGGAGAGCGGGGGAGCACAAGAGACCCAGTACTTC.

The J gene is TRBJ1-5, the V gene TRBV28; D remains unclear. The CDR3 is 15 amino acids. CDR1 is MDHEN, CDR2 SYDVKM, per germline. Trimming shortened V by 2 bases and J by 4 bases, and 12 bases separated the two germline ends. The CDR3 loop reads CASSLRQNRNQPQHF. The CDR3 nucleotides are TGTGCCAGCAGTTTACGCCAAAATCGGAATCAGCCCCAGCATTTT. Full variable domain (outside the CDR3, taken from reference TRBV28 and TRBJ1-5): DVKVTQSSRYLVKRTGEKVFLECVQDMDHENMFWYRQDPGLGLRLIYFSYDVKMKEKGDIPEGYSVSREKKERFSLILESASTNQTSMYLCASSLRQNRNQPQHFGDGTRLSIL.

This clonotype has ten or more counts. This chain uses TRBV12-3 or TRBV12-4 with TRBJ1-1; 10 nucleotides line up with TRBD1. V lost 6 bases to trimming and J lost 5 bases; unmatched junction nucleotides: 9. The CDR3 is 15 residues long. CDR3 DNA sequence: TGTGCCAGCAGCCATCGGGGACAGGGGTGGACTGAAGCTTTCTTT. Its translation: CASSHRGQGWTEAFF.

This clonotype has a count of ten or more. V usage is TRBV30 and J usage is TRBJ2-5; the D is unclear. Deletions cut 0 bases from V and 5 bases from J, with 13 bases between. CDR1 GTSNPN and CDR2 SVGIG come from the germline V gene (reference sequence). This CDR3 has 14 residues. The CDR3 sequence is CAWSVGFLGETQYF. CDR3 DNA sequence: TGTGCCTGGAGTGTAGGCTTTTTAGGGGAGACCCAGTACTTC.

The sample holds many counts of this clonotype. The CDR3 sequence: CASRKSSYNEQFF. CDR3 bases: TGTGCCAGCAGAAAGAGCTCCTACAATGAGCAGTTCTTC. The chain has TRBV28 and TRBJ2-1; D is uncertain. CDR3 length equals 13 residues. Germline CDR1 reads MDHEN; CDR2 reads SYDVKM. V shed 6 bases and J shed 0 bases, with 6 bases lying between them.

At least ten counts were recorded for this clonotype. V and J are TRBV7-3 and TRBJ2-3, with 7 bases aligning to TRBD2. V shed 1 base, J shed 4 bases, and the junction held 14 bases outside the gene matches. This CDR3 has 18 residues. Germline values: CDR1 SGHTA, CDR2 FQGTGA. CDR3 bases: TGTGCCAGCAGCTTAAATATAGGCGGCGGGAGAGGCGCAGATACGCAGTATTTT. Protein sequence: CASSLNIGGGRGADTQYF.

In its sample, this clonotype was seen many times. In DNA, the CDR3 is TGTGCCAGCAGCTTAGGCTCAGGTTTGGGGCCCCAGCATTTT. It encodes CASSLGSGLGPQHF. V usage is TRBV11-2 and J usage is TRBJ1-5; no firm D call. CDR3 size: 14 residues. Germline V gene sequence: CDR1 SGHAT, CDR2 FQNNGV. V lost 1 base and J lost 9, with 13 bases in between.

This clonotype occurred many times. The chain carries TRBV7-9 and TRBJ2-1, with TRBD2 matching over 12 bases. Germline loops: CDR1 SEHNR, CDR2 FQNEAQ (reference sequence). Losses at the gene ends were 7 bases for V and 5 bases for J; bases not matched to a gene: 3. This CDR3 comprises 14 residues. Here the CDR3 reads CASTRLAGDNEQFF. The CDR3, as DNA: TGTGCCAGCACCAGACTAGCGGGGGACAATGAGCAGTTCTTC.

The chain has TRBV10-3 and TRBJ2-2, with a weak D call TRBD1 (6 bases). The germline V gene has CDR1 ENHRY and CDR2 SYGVKD. Between the trimmed V and J ends, which lost 3 bases and 6 bases, there was a span of 17 bases. The CDR3 runs 16 residues. Here the CDR3 reads CAISDQGRGRAGELFF. For the CDR3, the DNA is TGTGCCATCAGTGATCAGGGGAGAGGTAGAGCCGGGGAGCTGTTTTTT.

Only a few counts were recorded for this clonotype. The V gene is TRBV5-1, the J gene TRBJ1-2; 12 positions match TRBD1. Unmatched junction bases numbered 6, after V lost 0 bases and J lost 6 bases. The CDR3 runs 16 residues. Germline CDR1 and CDR2: SGHRS and YFSETQ. The CDR3 loop is CASSLDRGTGGHGYTF. The CDR3 DNA reads TGCGCCAGCAGCTTGGATCGGGGGACAGGGGGCCATGGCTACACCTTC.

This chain connects TRBV5-4 to TRBJ2-3, with 11 bases lining up with TRBD2. Germline V lookup: CDR1 SGHNT, CDR2 YYREEE (reference sequence). CDR3 length: 15 amino acids. J lost 2 bases, V lost 2 bases, and 1 base had no gene match. The CDR3 region has the DNA TGTGCCAGCAGCTTTAGCGGGAGGGACACAGATACGCAGTATTTT. Encoded protein: CASSFSGRDTDTQYF.

The table lists this clonotype with many counts. The rearrangement links TRBV28 to TRBJ2-1, with TRBD2 matching over 14 bases. The CDR3 is 20 amino acids. In germline, CDR1 is MDHEN, CDR2 SYDVKM. The J segment lost 4 bases and the V segment lost 5 bases, leaving 16 bases of the junction unmatched. CDR3 sequence (DNA): TGTGCCAGCAGTCCATTAGGACTAGCGGGGGGCCCCAACCCGTACAATGAGCAGTTCTTC. Residues: CASSPLGLAGGPNPYNEQFF.

Many counts were recorded for this clonotype. This rearrangement joins TRBV28 to TRBJ1-2, with D perhaps matching TRBD1 (5 bases). Germline CDR1 is MDHEN and CDR2 is SYDVKM. CDR3 size: 18 residues. V was trimmed by 5 bases and J by 4 bases, leaving 26 bases between them. The CDR3 here is CASSHGAGTAPNAYGYTF. In DNA, the CDR3 is TGTGCCAGCAGTCATGGGGCCGGGACGGCGCCCAACGCCTATGGCTACACCTTC.